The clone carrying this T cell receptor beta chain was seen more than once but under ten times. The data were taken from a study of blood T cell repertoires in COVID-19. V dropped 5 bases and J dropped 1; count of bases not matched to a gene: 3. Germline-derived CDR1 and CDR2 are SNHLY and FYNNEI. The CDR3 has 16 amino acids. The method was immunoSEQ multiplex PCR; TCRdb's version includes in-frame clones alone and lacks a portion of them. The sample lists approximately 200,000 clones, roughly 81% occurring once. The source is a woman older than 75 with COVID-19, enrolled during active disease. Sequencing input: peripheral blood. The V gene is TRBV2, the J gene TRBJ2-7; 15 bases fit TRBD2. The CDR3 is CASSLGLAGGSYEQYF. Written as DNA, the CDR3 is TGTGCCAGCAGTTTAGGACTAGCGGGAGGGTCCTACGAGCAGTACTTC.